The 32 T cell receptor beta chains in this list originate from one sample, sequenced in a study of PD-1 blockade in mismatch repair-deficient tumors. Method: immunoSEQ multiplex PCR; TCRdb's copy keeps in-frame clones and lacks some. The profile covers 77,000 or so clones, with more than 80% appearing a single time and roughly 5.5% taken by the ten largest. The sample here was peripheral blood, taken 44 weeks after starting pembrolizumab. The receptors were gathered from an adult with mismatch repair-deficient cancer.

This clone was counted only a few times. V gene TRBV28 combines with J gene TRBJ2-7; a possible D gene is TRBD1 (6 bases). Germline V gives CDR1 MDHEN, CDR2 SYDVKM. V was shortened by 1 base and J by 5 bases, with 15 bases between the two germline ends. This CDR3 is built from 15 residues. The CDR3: CASSLSGGPSDEQYF. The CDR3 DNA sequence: TGTGCCAGCAGTTTATCTGGGGGCCCCTCGGACGAGCAGTACTTC.

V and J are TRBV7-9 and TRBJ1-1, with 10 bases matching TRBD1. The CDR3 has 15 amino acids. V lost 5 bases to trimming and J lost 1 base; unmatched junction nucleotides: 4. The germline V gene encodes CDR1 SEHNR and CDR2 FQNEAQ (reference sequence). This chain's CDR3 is CASSHRQGANTEAFF. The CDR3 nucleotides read TGTGCCAGCAGCCATCGACAGGGGGCGAACACTGAAGCTTTCTTT.

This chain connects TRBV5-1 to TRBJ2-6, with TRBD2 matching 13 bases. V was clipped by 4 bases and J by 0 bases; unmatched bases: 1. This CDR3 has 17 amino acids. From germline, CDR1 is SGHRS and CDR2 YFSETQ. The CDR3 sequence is CASSGTSGNSGANVLTF. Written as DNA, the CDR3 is TGCGCCAGCAGCGGGACTAGCGGGAACTCTGGGGCCAACGTCCTGACTTTC.

The CDR3, as DNA: TGTGCCAGCAGCCAGGGCGGCGGGAGTTCCTACGAGCAGTACTTC. Amino acid sequence: CASSQGGGSSYEQYF. V gene TRBV5-4 combines with J gene TRBJ2-7, with 7 bases fitting TRBD2. J lost 1 base, V lost 4 bases, and 8 bases had no gene match. This CDR3 contains 15 residues. Germline V gene lookup returns CDR1 SGHNT and CDR2 YYREEE (reference sequence).

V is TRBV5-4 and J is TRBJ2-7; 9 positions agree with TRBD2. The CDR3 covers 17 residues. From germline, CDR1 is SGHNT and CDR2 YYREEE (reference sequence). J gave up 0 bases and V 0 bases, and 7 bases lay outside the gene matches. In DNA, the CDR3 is TGTGCCAGCAGCTTGGAACCCCTAGCGGGAAGCTCCTACGAGCAGTACTTC. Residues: CASSLEPLAGSSYEQYF.

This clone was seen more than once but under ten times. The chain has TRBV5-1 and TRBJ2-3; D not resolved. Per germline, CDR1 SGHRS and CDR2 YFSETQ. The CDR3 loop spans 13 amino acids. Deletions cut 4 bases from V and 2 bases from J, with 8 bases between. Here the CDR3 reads CASSTGDTDTQYF. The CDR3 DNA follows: TGCGCCAGCAGCACTGGGGACACAGATACGCAGTATTTT.

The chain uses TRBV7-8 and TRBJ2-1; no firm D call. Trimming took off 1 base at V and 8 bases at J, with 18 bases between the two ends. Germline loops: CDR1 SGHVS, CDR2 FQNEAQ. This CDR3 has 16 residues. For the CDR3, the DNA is TGTGCCAGCAGCTTAGGCTTGCCTTCATGGCCAGATGAGCAGTTCTTC. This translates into CASSLGLPSWPDEQFF.

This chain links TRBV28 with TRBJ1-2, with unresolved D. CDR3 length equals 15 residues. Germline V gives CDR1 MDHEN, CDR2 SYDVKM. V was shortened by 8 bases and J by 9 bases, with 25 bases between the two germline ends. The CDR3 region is CASYLQSGQVGRYTF. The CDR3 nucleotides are TGTGCCAGCTACTTACAATCGGGCCAGGTCGGGCGCTACACCTTC.

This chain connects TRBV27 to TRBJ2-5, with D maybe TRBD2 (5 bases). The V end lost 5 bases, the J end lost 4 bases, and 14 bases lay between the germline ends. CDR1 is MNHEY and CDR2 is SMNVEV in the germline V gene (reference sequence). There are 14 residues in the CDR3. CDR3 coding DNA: TGTGCCAGCAGTACCCTACTAGGTCGAGAGACCCAGTACTTC. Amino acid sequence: CASSTLLGRETQYF.

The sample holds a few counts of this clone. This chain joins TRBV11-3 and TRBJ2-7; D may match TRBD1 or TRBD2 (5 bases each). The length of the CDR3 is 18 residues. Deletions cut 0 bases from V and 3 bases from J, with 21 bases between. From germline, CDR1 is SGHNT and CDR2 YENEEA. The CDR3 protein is CASSLEWDRRLFGYEQYF. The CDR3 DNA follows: TGTGCCAGCAGCTTAGAATGGGACCGTCGGTTATTCGGCTACGAGCAGTACTTC.

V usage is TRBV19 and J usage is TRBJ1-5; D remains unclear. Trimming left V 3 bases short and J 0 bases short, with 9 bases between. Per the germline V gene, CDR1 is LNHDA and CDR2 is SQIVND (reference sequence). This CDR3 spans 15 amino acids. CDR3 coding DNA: TGTGCCAGTAGTATTTGGCAGGTTAGCAATCAGCCCCAGCATTTT. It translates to CASSIWQVSNQPQHF.

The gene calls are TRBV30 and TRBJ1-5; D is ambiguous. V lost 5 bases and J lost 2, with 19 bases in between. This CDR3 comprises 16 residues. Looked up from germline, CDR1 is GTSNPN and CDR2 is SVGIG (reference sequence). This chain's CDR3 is CAWSWSGLAGNQPQHF. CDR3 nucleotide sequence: TGTGCCTGGTCCTGGTCGGGCTTGGCTGGCAATCAGCCCCAGCATTTT.

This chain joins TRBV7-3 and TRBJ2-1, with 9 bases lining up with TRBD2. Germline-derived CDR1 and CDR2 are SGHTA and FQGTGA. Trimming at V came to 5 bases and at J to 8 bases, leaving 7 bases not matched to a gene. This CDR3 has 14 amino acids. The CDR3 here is CASSPGLAPDEQFF. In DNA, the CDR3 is TGTGCCAGCAGCCCAGGACTAGCGCCCGATGAGCAGTTCTTC.

The DNA for the CDR3 is TGTGCCATCAGTGAGGTGGACAGGGGGCAGGAAAAACTGTTTTTT. Translating gives CAISEVDRGQEKLFF. This sequence joins TRBV10-3 and TRBJ1-4; 11 bases line up with TRBD1. Germline V gene lookup returns CDR1 ENHRY and CDR2 SYGVKD. J lost 8 bases, V lost 2 bases, and 4 bases had no gene match. The CDR3 spans 15 residues.

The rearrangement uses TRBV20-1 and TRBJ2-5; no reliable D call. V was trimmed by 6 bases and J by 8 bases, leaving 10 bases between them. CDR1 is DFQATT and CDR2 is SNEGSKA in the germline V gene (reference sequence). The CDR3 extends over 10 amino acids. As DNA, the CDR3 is TGCAGTGCCGAGGCACTAACCCAGTACTTC. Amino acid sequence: CSAEALTQYF.

The CDR3 DNA reads TGCAGCGTTGAAGGGTCGGGGCCCTCTGGAAACACCATATATTTT. Translation gives CSVEGSGPSGNTIYF. The chain couples TRBV29-1 to TRBJ1-3, with D tentatively TRBD1 (5 bases). The V end lost 1 base, the J end lost 0 bases, and 10 bases lay between the germline ends. Germline V CDR1 and CDR2: SQVTM, ANQGSEA. The CDR3 covers 15 residues.

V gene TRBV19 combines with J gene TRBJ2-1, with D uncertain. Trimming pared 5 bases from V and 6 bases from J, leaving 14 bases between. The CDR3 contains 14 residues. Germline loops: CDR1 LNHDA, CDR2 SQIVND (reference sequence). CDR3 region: CASSVARALNEQFF. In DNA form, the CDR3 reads TGTGCCAGTAGTGTCGCCCGGGCCCTCAATGAGCAGTTCTTC.

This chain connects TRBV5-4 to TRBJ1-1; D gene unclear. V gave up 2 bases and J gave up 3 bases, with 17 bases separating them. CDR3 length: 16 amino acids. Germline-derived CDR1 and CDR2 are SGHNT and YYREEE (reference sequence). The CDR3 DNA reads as TGTGCCAGCAGCTTAGCAGGACGGAGTGGGGACACTGAAGCTTTCTTT. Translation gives CASSLAGRSGDTEAFF.

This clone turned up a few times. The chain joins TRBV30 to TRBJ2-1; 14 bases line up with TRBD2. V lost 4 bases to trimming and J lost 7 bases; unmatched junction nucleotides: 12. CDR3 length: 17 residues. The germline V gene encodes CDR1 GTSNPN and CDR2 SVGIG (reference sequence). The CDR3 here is CAWTNRTGTSGSNEQFF. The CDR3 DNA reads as TGTGCCTGGACGAACCGGACCGGGACTAGCGGGAGTAATGAGCAGTTCTTC.

The chain's CDR3 is CASSISGKETQYF. For the CDR3, the DNA is TGTGCCAGCAGCATTAGCGGGAAAGAGACCCAGTACTTC. The V and J genes are TRBV7-8 and TRBJ2-5, with 8 nucleotides matching TRBD2. This CDR3 comprises 13 residues. Germline CDR1 and CDR2: SGHVS and FQNEAQ. The ends lost 5 bases at V and 3 bases at J; junction bases unmatched: 2.

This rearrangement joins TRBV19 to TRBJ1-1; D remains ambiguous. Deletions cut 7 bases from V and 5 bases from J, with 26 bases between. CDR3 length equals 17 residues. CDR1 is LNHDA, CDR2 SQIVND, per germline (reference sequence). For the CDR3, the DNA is TGTGCCAGTAATACCTGGGATGTCGGAGGGAGGAGGACTGAAGCTTTCTTT. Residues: CASNTWDVGGRRTEAFF.

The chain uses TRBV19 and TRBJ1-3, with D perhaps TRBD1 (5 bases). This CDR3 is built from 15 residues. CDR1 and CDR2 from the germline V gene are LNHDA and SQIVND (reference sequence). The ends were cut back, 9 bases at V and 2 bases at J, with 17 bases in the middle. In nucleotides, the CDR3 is TGTGCCAGACCTGCCCGCCAGGGTACTGGAAACACCATATATTTT. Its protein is CARPARQGTGNTIYF.

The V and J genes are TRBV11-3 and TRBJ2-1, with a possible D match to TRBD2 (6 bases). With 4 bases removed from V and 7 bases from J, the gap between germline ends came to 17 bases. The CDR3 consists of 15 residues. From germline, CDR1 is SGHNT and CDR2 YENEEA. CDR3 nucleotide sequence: TGTGCCAGCAGCTACGAGGAGGGGCCGGGTAATGAGCAGTTCTTC. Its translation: CASSYEEGPGNEQFF. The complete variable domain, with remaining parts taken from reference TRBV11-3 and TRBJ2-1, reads EAGVVQSPRYKIIEKKQPVAFWCNPISGHNTLYWYLQNLGQGPELLIRYENEEAVDDSQLPKDRFSAERLKGVDSTLKIQPAELGDSAVYLCASSYEEGPGNEQFFGPGTRLTVL.

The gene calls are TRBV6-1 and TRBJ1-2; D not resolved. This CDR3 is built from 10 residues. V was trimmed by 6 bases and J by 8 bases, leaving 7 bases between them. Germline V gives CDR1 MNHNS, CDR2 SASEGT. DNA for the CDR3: TGTGCCAGCAGCCGAGGGGGCTACACCTTC. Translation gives CASSRGGYTF.

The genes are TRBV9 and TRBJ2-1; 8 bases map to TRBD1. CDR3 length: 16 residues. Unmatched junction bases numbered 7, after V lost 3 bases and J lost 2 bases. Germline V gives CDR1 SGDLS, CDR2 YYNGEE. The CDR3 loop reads CASSARTGTPYNEQFF. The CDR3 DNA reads TGTGCCAGCAGCGCGAGGACAGGGACCCCCTACAATGAGCAGTTCTTC.

CDR3 region: CASSQDTAGTGDEQFF. The CDR3 bases are TGTGCCAGCAGCCAAGATACGGCAGGGACAGGGGATGAGCAGTTCTTC. The chain joins TRBV14 to TRBJ2-1; TRBD1 matches 10 bases. The CDR3 length is 16 residues. CDR1 and CDR2 from the germline V gene are SGHDN and FVKESK. Germline trimming cut 0 bases from V and 8 bases from J; bases unmatched to any gene: 7.

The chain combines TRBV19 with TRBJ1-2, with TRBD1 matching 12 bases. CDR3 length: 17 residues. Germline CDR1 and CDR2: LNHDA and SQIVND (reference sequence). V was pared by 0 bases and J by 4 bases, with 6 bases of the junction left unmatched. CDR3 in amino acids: CASSIDSLGQGAYGYTF. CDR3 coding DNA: TGTGCCAGTAGTATAGATTCCCTGGGACAGGGGGCCTATGGCTACACCTTC.

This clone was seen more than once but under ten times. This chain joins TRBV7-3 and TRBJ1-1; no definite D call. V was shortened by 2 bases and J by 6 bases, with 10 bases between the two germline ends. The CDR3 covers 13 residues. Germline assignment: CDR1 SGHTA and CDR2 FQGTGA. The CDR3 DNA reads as TGTGCCAGCAGCTTATATGGGAGGGCTGAAGCTTTCTTT. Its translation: CASSLYGRAEAFF.

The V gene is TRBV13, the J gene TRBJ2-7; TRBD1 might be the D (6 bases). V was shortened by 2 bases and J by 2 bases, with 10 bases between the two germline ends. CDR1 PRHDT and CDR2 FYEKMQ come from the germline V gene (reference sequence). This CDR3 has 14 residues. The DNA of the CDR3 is TGTGCCAGCAGCTTATACGGACAGCCCTACGAGCAGTACTTC. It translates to CASSLYGQPYEQYF.

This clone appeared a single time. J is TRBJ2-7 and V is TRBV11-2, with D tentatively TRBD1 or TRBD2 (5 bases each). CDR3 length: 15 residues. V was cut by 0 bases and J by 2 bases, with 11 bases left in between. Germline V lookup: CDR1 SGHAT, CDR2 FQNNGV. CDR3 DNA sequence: TGTGCCAGCAGCTTAGATAGCCGGGGACCCTACGAGCAGTACTTC. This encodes CASSLDSRGPYEQYF.

The CDR3 region has the DNA TGCGCCAGCAGCCTCCGGACTAGCGGGGACCGCGAGCAGTACTTC. This translates into CASSLRTSGDREQYF. The V gene is TRBV5-1, the J gene TRBJ2-7; 12 bases line up with TRBD2. The J segment lost 6 bases and the V segment lost 4 bases, leaving 8 bases of the junction unmatched. The germline V gene has CDR1 SGHRS and CDR2 YFSETQ. The CDR3 sequence is 15 residues long.

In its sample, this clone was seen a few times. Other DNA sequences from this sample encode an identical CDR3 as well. The CDR3 DNA reads as TGTGCCAGCAGCCTTGGACCTACCTCCTACGAGCAGTACTTC. Translation gives CASSLGPTSYEQYF. This rearrangement joins TRBV7-3 to TRBJ2-7; D is unresolved. The CDR3 spans 14 residues. Per the germline V gene, CDR1 is SGHTA and CDR2 is FQGTGA. V was clipped by 5 bases and J by 0 bases, with 11 bases between them. The complete variable domain, with remaining parts taken from reference TRBV7-3 and TRBJ2-7, reads GAGVSQTPSNKVTEKGKYVELRCDPISGHTALYWYRQSLGQGPEFLIYFQGTGAADDSGLPNDRFFAVRPEGSVSTLKIQRTERGDSAVYLCASSLGPTSYEQYFGPGTRLTVT.